Presented here are 6 T cell receptor beta chains from one specimen sequenced in a study of OX40 agonist ivuxolimab in advanced cancers. Assay: immunoSEQ multiplex PCR; the TCRdb copy retains only in-frame clones and omits some. The sample includes tens of thousands of clones, 90% to 95% of them seen just once. The source was CD4+ or CD8+ T cells sorted from blood, collected in a trial of the OX40 agonist ivuxolimab. The receptor source for this set is an adult with an advanced solid tumor such as melanoma, head and neck, liver or kidney cancer.

The J gene is TRBJ1-4, the V gene TRBV5-1; D not resolved. This CDR3 contains 16 residues. Germline V lookup: CDR1 SGHRS, CDR2 YFSETQ. Between the trimmed V and J ends, which lost 0 bases and 7 bases, there was a span of 16 bases. The CDR3 DNA reads as TGCGCCAGCAGCTTGGCCCCACCTCCCGTAAGTGAAAAACTGTTTTTT. Protein: CASSLAPPPVSEKLFF.

The chain couples TRBV9 to TRBJ2-7; tentatively, D is TRBD1 or TRBD2 (6 bases each). The CDR3 totals 13 residues. Germline CDR1 reads SGDLS; CDR2 reads YYNGEE. Deletions cut 2 bases from V and 5 bases from J, with 11 bases between. In nucleotides, the CDR3 is TGTGCCAGCAGCGTGTCGGGGGCCCACGAGCAGTACTTC. It encodes CASSVSGAHEQYF.

The chain combines TRBV7-2 with TRBJ2-1, with 8 bases identical to TRBD1. The CDR3 covers 18 residues. With 4 bases clipped from V and 2 bases from J, the junction kept 13 bases outside the gene matches. In germline, CDR1 is SGHTA, CDR2 FQGNSA. The CDR3 reads CASSSQGVGRGPYNEQFF. DNA for the CDR3: TGTGCCAGCAGCTCCCAGGGAGTGGGCAGGGGGCCCTACAATGAGCAGTTCTTC. Filled out from reference TRBV7-2 and TRBJ2-1, the complete variable domain reads GAGVSQSPSNKVTEKGKDVELRCDPISGHTALYWYRQSLGQGLEFLIYFQGNSAPDKSGLPSDRFSAERTGGSVSTLTIQRTQQEDSAVYLCASSSQGVGRGPYNEQFFGPGTRLTVL.

The genes are TRBV28 and TRBJ2-5; D possibly corresponds to TRBD1 (5 bases). The germline V gene encodes CDR1 MDHEN and CDR2 SYDVKM. The CDR3 contains 14 residues. V was clipped by 2 bases and J by 5 bases, with 12 bases between them. The DNA of the CDR3 is TGTGCCAGCAGTTTAAGGGCAGGGTGGGAGACCCAGTACTTC. Residues: CASSLRAGWETQYF.

The chain combines TRBV5-1 with TRBJ1-1; D ambiguous. There are 15 residues in the CDR3. CDR1 SGHRS and CDR2 YFSETQ come from the germline V gene. V was clipped by 0 bases and J by 0 bases, with 9 bases between them. CDR3 residues: CASSLDASVNTEAFF. CDR3 bases: TGCGCCAGCAGCTTGGATGCATCGGTGAACACTGAAGCTTTCTTT. The whole variable domain, filled in from reference TRBV5-1 and TRBJ1-1, reads KAGVTQTPRYLIKTRGQQVTLSCSPISGHRSVSWYQQTPGQGLQFLFEYFSETQRNKGNFPGRFSGRQFSNSRSEMNVSTLELGDSALYLCASSLDASVNTEAFFGQGTRLTVV.

V gene TRBV6-5 combines with J gene TRBJ1-2; 8 nucleotides match TRBD1. CDR3 size: 14 residues. The germline V gene has CDR1 MNHEY and CDR2 SVGAGI. J gave up 8 bases and V 5 bases, and 10 bases lay outside the gene matches. The CDR3 protein is CASSPQTGVGGYTF. Here the CDR3 DNA reads TGTGCCAGCAGTCCCCAGACAGGGGTTGGAGGCTACACCTTC.